This passage covers 19 T cell receptor beta chains from one sample sequenced in a study of technical replicates of blood from a handful of donors. Libraries were prepared by immunoSEQ multiplex PCR; TCRdb keeps only in-frame clonotypes and omits some of them. The table lists more than 65,000 clones, 85% to 95% of them singletons. Sequenced: T cells isolated from PBMCs. These receptors came from a human donor in good health.

V and J are TRBV21-1 and TRBJ2-4; the D call TRBD2 from the table was never checked on the DNA. TRBV21-1 is a pseudogene locus. CDR3 length equals 24 residues. The CDR3 loop is CASVYGSLTGIFAGGDGAKNIQYF. Written as DNA, the CDR3 is TGTGCCAGCGTATACGGATCCCTCACAGGGATTTTTGCGGGAGGGGATGGCGCCAAAAACATTCAGTACTTC.

The chain carries TRBV11-2 and TRBJ2-1, with 9 bases matching TRBD2. The V gene end was trimmed by 9 bases and the J gene end by 4 bases; junction bases not matched to a gene: 4. The CDR3 covers 13 residues. Germline CDR1 is SGHAT and CDR2 is FQNNGV. The CDR3 here is CASASGDYNEQFF. In DNA form, the CDR3 reads TGTGCCAGTGCTAGCGGGGATTACAATGAGCAGTTCTTC.

This sequence joins TRBV10-3 and TRBJ1-3; weak D call: TRBD1 (5 bases). This CDR3 spans 16 amino acids. V was cut by 4 bases and J by 0 bases, with 13 bases left in between. Looked up from germline, CDR1 is ENHRY and CDR2 is SYGVKD. In DNA form, the CDR3 reads TGTGCCATCAGTGGGACAACTAAGGACTCTGGAAACACCATATATTTT. This codes for CAISGTTKDSGNTIYF.

V usage is TRBV9 and J usage is TRBJ2-7; possibly TRBD1 for D (5 bases). Trimming pared 1 base from V and 3 bases from J, leaving 8 bases between. Germline V gene lookup returns CDR1 SGDLS and CDR2 YYNGEE. This CDR3 contains 13 residues. The CDR3, as DNA: TGTGCCAGCAGCGTAATGGACAACTACGAGCAGTACTTC. Encoded protein: CASSVMDNYEQYF.

This chain connects TRBV9 to TRBJ2-3, with a possible D match to TRBD2 (6 bases). The CDR3 loop spans 12 amino acids. Germline V lookup: CDR1 SGDLS, CDR2 YYNGEE. The germline V and J ends were trimmed by 5 bases and 3 bases, with 7 bases remaining between them. DNA of the CDR3: TGTGCCAGCAGAGGAGGGACAGATACGCAGTATTTT. This codes for CASRGGTDTQYF.

The chain employs TRBV4-1 and TRBJ2-1; 7 nucleotides align to TRBD2. CDR1 is MGHRA, CDR2 YSYEKL, per germline. The V gene end was trimmed by 4 bases and the J gene end by 5 bases; junction bases not matched to a gene: 8. This CDR3 is 15 amino acids long. CDR3 in amino acids: CASSPGSGVDNEQFF. The CDR3 DNA reads TGCGCCAGCAGCCCAGGGAGCGGGGTAGACAATGAGCAGTTCTTC.

The chain recombines TRBV7-9 with TRBJ1-2; perhaps TRBD1 as D (6 bases). This CDR3 is built from 15 residues. Germline lookup yields CDR1 SEHNR and CDR2 FQNEAQ (reference sequence). V was clipped by 0 bases and J by 9 bases, with 17 bases between them. CDR3 nucleotide sequence: TGTGCCAGCAGCTTAGCGCTAGACAGGCAAAGGAGCTACACCTTC. Translating gives CASSLALDRQRSYTF.

The V and J genes are TRBV29-1 and TRBJ2-7; 14 bases fit TRBD2. The junction had 15 bases not matched to a gene; V was cut back by 6 bases and J by 5 bases. The CDR3 has 17 amino acids. Germline V gives CDR1 SQVTM, CDR2 ANQGSEA. CDR3 DNA: TGCAGCGTCGACGGGACTAGCGGGAGAATTAGAATCCACGAGCAGTACTTC. Translated, it gives CSVDGTSGRIRIHEQYF.

The chain recombines TRBV28 with TRBJ2-3, with 8 bases fitting TRBD2. V lost 10 bases, J lost 0 bases, and 6 bases stayed unmatched. This CDR3 comprises 14 residues. CDR1 is MDHEN and CDR2 is SYDVKM in the germline V gene. The CDR3 sequence: CATETSASTDTQYF. The DNA for the CDR3 is TGTGCCACCGAGACTAGCGCTAGCACAGATACGCAGTATTTT.

The V gene is TRBV2, the J gene TRBJ2-7; D is possibly TRBD1 (5 bases). V dropped 10 bases and J dropped 2 bases, with 12 bases sitting between them. CDR1 is SNHLY, CDR2 FYNNEI, per germline. CDR3 size: 12 residues. CDR3 in amino acids: CAIQKTAYEQYF. The CDR3 DNA is TGTGCCATCCAGAAGACAGCCTACGAGCAGTACTTC.

The rearrangement joins TRBV4-2 to TRBJ1-1, with 10 bases aligning to TRBD1. CDR3 length: 16 residues. The trim removed 0 bases at V and 3 bases at J, leaving 4 bases unmatched. CDR1 is LGHNA, CDR2 YNFKEQ, per germline. CDR3 sequence: CASSQEEGQGHTEAFF. CDR3 coding DNA: TGTGCCAGCAGCCAAGAAGAGGGACAGGGGCACACTGAAGCTTTCTTT.

The chain employs TRBV6-5 and TRBJ2-7; D is unresolved. Trimming took 7 bases from V and 5 from J, leaving 15 bases between them. Per the germline V gene, CDR1 is MNHEY and CDR2 is SVGAGI. This CDR3 has 13 residues. In DNA form, the CDR3 reads TGTGCCAGCACCGACGGGTTCCTACACGAGCAGTACTTC. Translating it yields CASTDGFLHEQYF.

This clone appeared once. The genes are TRBV6-5 and TRBJ2-2; no reliable D call. This CDR3 is 13 amino acids long. Looked up from germline, CDR1 is MNHEY and CDR2 is SVGAGI. Trimming stripped 4 bases from V and 2 bases from J, with 5 bases between. The CDR3 protein is CASSSVNTGELFF. For the CDR3, the DNA is TGTGCCAGCAGTTCGGTTAACACCGGGGAGCTGTTTTTT.

This rearrangement joins TRBV19 to TRBJ1-1; 8 bases align to TRBD1. From germline, CDR1 is LNHDA and CDR2 SQIVND (reference sequence). This CDR3 is built from 19 residues. J gave up 1 base and V 0 bases, and 13 bases lay outside the gene matches. The DNA of the CDR3 is TGTGCCAGTAGTATAGATTCTCAACAGGGGGGTATGAGGAACACTGAAGCTTTCTTT. The encoded protein is CASSIDSQQGGMRNTEAFF.

The CDR3 DNA sequence: TGCGCCAGCAGCCAAGATTGGCGGGAGATCGCAGATACGCAGTATTTT. Amino acid sequence: CASSQDWREIADTQYF. The chain carries TRBV4-3 and TRBJ2-3, with 7 bases that match TRBD2. The CDR3 has 16 residues. V lost 0 bases, J lost 4 bases, and 7 bases stayed unmatched. Germline V gene data show CDR1 as LGHNA and CDR2 as YSLEER.

Of note for this clone: Other DNA sequences in this specimen translate into the identical CDR3. This chain connects TRBV19 to TRBJ2-2, with unresolved D. V was shortened by 7 bases and J by 5 bases, with 5 bases between the two germline ends. The CDR3 is 11 amino acids. Germline V gene sequence: CDR1 LNHDA, CDR2 SQIVND (reference sequence). The CDR3: CASTRTGELFF. The CDR3 DNA is TGTGCCAGTACTAGGACCGGGGAGCTGTTTTTT.

This chain joins TRBV6-6 and TRBJ1-5; D may be TRBD1 (6 bases). V lost 1 base, J lost 12 bases, and 13 bases lay in between. Germline assignment: CDR1 MNHNY and CDR2 SVGAGI (reference sequence). This CDR3 is built from 13 residues. CDR3: CASSYYHRAIQHF. The CDR3 DNA reads as TGTGCCAGCAGTTACTACCACAGGGCGATCCAGCATTTT.

The chain couples TRBV7-3 to TRBJ1-2; no reliable D call. Germline V gene lookup returns CDR1 SGHTA and CDR2 FQGTGA. Trimming pared 1 base from V and 7 bases from J, leaving 10 bases between. The CDR3 is made up of 13 amino acids. CDR3 nucleotide sequence: TGTGCCAGCAGCTTAAACGGGGAGGCTGGCTACACCTTC. Translated, it gives CASSLNGEAGYTF. The full variable domain, rest sourced from reference TRBV7-3 and TRBJ1-2, is GAGVSQTPSNKVTEKGKYVELRCDPISGHTALYWYRQSLGQGPEFLIYFQGTGAADDSGLPNDRFFAVRPEGSVSTLKIQRTERGDSAVYLCASSLNGEAGYTFGSGTRLTVV.

This rearrangement joins TRBV10-1 to TRBJ2-1, with 12 bases lining up with TRBD2. V trimming: 6 bases; J trimming: 8 bases; junction bases outside the gene matches: 8. The CDR3 is 15 residues long. Germline-derived CDR1 and CDR2 are WNHNN and SYGVQD (reference sequence). This CDR3 reads CASSPRTSGNHEQFF. Here the CDR3 DNA reads TGCGCCAGCAGCCCCAGGACTAGCGGGAACCATGAGCAGTTCTTC.